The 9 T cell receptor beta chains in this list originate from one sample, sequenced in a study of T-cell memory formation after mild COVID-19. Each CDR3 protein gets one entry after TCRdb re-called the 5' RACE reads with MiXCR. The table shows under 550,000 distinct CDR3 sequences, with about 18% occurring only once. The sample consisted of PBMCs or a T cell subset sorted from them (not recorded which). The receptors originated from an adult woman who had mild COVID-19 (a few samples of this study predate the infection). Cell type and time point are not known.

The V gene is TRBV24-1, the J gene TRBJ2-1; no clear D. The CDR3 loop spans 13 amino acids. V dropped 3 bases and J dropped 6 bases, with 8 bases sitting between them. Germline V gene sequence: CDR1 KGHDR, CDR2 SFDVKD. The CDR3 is CATSDANGNEQFF. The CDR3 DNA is TGTGCCACCAGTGATGCAAATGGCAATGAGCAGTTCTTC.

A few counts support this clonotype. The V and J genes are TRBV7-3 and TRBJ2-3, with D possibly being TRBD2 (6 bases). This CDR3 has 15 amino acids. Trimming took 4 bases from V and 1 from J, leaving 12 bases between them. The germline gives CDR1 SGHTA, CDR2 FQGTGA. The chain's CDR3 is CASSSPSGGTDTQYF. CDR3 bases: TGTGCCAGCAGCTCCCCGTCGGGGGGCACAGATACGCAGTATTTT. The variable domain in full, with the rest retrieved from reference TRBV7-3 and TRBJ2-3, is GAGVSQTPSNKVTEKGKYVELRCDPISGHTALYWYRQSLGQGPEFLIYFQGTGAADDSGLPNDRFFAVRPEGSVSTLKIQRTERGDSAVYLCASSSPSGGTDTQYFGPGTRLTVL.

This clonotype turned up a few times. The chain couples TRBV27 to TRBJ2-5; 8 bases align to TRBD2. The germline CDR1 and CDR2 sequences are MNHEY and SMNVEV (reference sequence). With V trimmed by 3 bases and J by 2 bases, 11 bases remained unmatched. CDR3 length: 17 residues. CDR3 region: CASSLAGGSPSQETQYF. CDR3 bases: TGTGCCAGCAGTTTGGCGGGAGGTTCACCCTCACAAGAGACCCAGTACTTC.

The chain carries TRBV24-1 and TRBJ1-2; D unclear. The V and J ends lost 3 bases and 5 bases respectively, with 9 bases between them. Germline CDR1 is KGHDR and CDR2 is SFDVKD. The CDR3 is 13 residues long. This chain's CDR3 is CATSDNPLYGYTF. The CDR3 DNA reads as TGTGCCACCAGTGATAATCCCCTTTATGGCTACACCTTC.

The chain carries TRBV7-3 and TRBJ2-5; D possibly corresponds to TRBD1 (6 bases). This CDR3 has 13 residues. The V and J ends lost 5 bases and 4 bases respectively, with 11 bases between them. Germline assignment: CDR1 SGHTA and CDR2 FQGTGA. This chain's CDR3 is CASSPTGSETQYF. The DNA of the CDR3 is TGTGCCAGCAGCCCCACAGGGTCAGAGACCCAGTACTTC.

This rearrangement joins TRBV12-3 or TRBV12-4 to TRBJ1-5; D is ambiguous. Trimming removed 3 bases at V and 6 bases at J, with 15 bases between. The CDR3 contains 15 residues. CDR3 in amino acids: CASSFQTPRGQPQHF. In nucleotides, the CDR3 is TGTGCCAGCAGTTTTCAGACTCCCCGAGGTCAGCCCCAGCATTTT.

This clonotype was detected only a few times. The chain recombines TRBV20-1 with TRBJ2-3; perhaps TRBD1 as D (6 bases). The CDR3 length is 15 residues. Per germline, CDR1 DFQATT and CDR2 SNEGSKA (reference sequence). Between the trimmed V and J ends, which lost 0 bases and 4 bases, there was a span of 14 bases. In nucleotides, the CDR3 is TGCAGTGCTAGAGATCAGGCCAGGGGTGCAGATACGCAGTATTTT. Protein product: CSARDQARGADTQYF.

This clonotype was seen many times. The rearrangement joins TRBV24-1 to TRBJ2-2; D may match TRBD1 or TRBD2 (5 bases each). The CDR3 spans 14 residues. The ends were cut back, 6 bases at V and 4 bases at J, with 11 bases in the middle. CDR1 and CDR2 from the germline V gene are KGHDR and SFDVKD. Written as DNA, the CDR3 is TGTGCCACCAGTCGGGGCCGTAGCACCGGGGAGCTGTTTTTT. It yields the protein CATSRGRSTGELFF.

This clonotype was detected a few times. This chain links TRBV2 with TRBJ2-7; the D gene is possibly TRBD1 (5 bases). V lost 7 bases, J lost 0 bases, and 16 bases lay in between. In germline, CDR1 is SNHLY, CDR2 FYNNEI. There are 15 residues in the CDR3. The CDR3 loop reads CASTQDRRSSYEQYF. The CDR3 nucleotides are TGTGCCAGCACCCAAGACAGACGGAGCTCCTACGAGCAGTACTTC.